These 11 T cell receptor beta chains share one sample of origin, sequenced in a study of blood T cell repertoires in COVID-19. TCRdb keeps only in-frame clones here, not all; method: immunoSEQ multiplex PCR. The sample holds about 380,000 clones, roughly 90% seen once. The sequenced sample was peripheral blood. Receptor source: a man in his forties with acute or convalescent COVID-19.

The V call is TRBV5-1, the J call TRBJ1-6, with 9 bases lining up with TRBD1. V shed 4 bases, J shed 10 bases, and the junction held 9 bases outside the gene matches. Germline V CDR1 and CDR2: SGHRS, YFSETQ. CDR3 length: 15 residues. DNA of the CDR3: TGCGCCAGCAGCGCCCTACAGGGGGCCGAGTCACCCCTCCACTTT. This gives the protein CASSALQGAESPLHF.

The chain carries TRBV2 and TRBJ1-5; 7 positions match TRBD1. The CDR3 is 14 amino acids. In germline, CDR1 is SNHLY, CDR2 FYNNEI. The J segment lost 2 bases and the V segment lost 8 bases, leaving 6 bases of the junction unmatched. DNA for the CDR3: TGTGCCAGCGGCAGACAGGGTGGCAATCAGCCCCAGCATTTT. Amino acids: CASGRQGGNQPQHF. The whole variable domain, remainder taken from reference TRBV2 and TRBJ1-5, is EPEVTQTPSHQVTQMGQEVILRCVPISNHLYFYWYRQILGQKVEFLVSFYNNEISEKSEIFDDQFSVERPDGSNFTLKIRSTKLEDSAMYFCASGRQGGNQPQHFGDGTRLSIL.

The CDR3 reads CASSGRGRTGELFF. Written as DNA, the CDR3 is TGTGCCAGCTCTGGGCGGGGTAGGACCGGGGAGCTGTTTTTT. This chain connects TRBV2 to TRBJ2-2; a weak D match, TRBD2 (6 bases). V lost 8 bases, J lost 5 bases, and 15 bases lay in between. This CDR3 has 14 amino acids. Germline CDR1 is SNHLY and CDR2 is FYNNEI.

The chain carries TRBV6-1 and TRBJ1-5; no clear D. Germline CDR1 and CDR2: MNHNS and SASEGT. CDR3 size: 16 residues. The V gene lost 4 bases and the J gene lost 4 bases, with 17 bases spanning the gap. CDR3 sequence (DNA): TGTGCCAGCAGTGGCAGGCTCCCCCGACCTAATCAGCCCCAGCATTTT. This encodes CASSGRLPRPNQPQHF.

The rearrangement joins TRBV18 to TRBJ2-6, with D maybe TRBD2 (6 bases). There are 18 residues in the CDR3. Germline CDR1 and CDR2: KGHSH and LQKENI. V lost 3 bases, J lost 4 bases, and 19 bases lay in between. The CDR3, as DNA: TGTGCCAGCTCACCCCCCCCATCGGCGGGGTTGGGGGCCAACGTCCTGACTTTC. It is translated as CASSPPPSAGLGANVLTF. The variable domain in full, completed from reference TRBV18 and TRBJ2-6, reads NAGVMQNPRHLVRRRGQEARLRCSPMKGHSHVYWYRQLPEEGLKFMVYLQKENIIDESGMPKERFSAEFPKEGPSILRIQQVVRGDSAAYFCASSPPPSAGLGANVLTFGAGSRLTVL.

The rearrangement uses TRBV4-3 and TRBJ1-5; D remains ambiguous. In germline, CDR1 is LGHNA, CDR2 YSLEER. The CDR3 is 15 amino acids. V gave up 0 bases and J gave up 1 base, with 7 bases separating them. CDR3 coding DNA: TGCGCCAGCAGCCAAGACAGGAAAAGCAATCAGCCCCAGCATTTT. This encodes CASSQDRKSNQPQHF.

The sample holds one count of this clone. V gene TRBV10-2 combines with J gene TRBJ2-7; possibly TRBD1 for D (6 bases). CDR3 length equals 12 residues. The germline gives CDR1 WSHSY, CDR2 SAAADI. The V gene lost 6 bases and the J gene lost 4 bases, with 10 bases spanning the gap. The CDR3 region is CASSVRGYEQYF. The CDR3 nucleotides are TGCGCCAGCAGCGTCAGGGGATACGAGCAGTACTTC.

This chain links TRBV27 with TRBJ2-1, with a weak D call TRBD1 (6 bases). The CDR3 extends over 11 amino acids. V was pared by 7 bases and J by 14 bases, with 15 bases between. The germline CDR1 and CDR2 sequences are MNHEY and SMNVEV (reference sequence). The CDR3 DNA follows: TGTGCCAGCACTATGGGGGCTAGTAAGTTCTTC. Protein product: CASTMGASKFF.

This clone showed up just once. This chain links TRBV6-5 with TRBJ2-6; D gene ambiguous. Germline lookup yields CDR1 MNHEY and CDR2 SVGAGI. V lost 5 bases, J lost 0 bases, and 8 bases lay in between. The CDR3 sequence is 15 residues long. Written as DNA, the CDR3 is TGTGCCAGCAGTCAGGTTACCTCTGGGGCCAACGTCCTGACTTTC. As protein: CASSQVTSGANVLTF.

This clone appeared once. The CDR3 loop reads CASSFDRGRFIQETQYF. The DNA of the CDR3 is TGTGCCAGCAGTTTCGACAGGGGGCGATTTATACAAGAGACCCAGTACTTC. V and J are TRBV28 and TRBJ2-5, with 10 bases lining up with TRBD1. Per germline, CDR1 MDHEN and CDR2 SYDVKM. This CDR3 contains 17 residues. V lost 3 bases and J lost 2; bases outside the gene matches: 9.

The CDR3 spells CASSPQSGANVLTF. CDR3 DNA sequence: TGTGCCAGCAGCCCCCAATCTGGGGCCAACGTCCTGACTTTC. The chain is built from TRBV7-3 and TRBJ2-6; the D is unclear. The CDR3 runs to 14 residues. V was pared by 5 bases and J by 1 base, with 6 bases between. Germline values: CDR1 SGHTA, CDR2 FQGTGA.